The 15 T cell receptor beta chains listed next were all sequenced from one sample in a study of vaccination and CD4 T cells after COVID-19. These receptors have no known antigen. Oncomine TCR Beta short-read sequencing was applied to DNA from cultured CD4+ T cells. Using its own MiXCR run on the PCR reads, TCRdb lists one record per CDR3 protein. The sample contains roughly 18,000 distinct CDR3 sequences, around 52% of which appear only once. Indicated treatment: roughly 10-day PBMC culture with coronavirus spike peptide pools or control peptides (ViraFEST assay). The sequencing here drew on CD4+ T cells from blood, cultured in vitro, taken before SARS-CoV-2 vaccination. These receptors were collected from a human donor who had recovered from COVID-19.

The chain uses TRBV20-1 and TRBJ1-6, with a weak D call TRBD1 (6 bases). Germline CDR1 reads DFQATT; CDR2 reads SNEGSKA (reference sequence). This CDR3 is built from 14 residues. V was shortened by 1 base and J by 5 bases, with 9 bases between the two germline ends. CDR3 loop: CSARGDINNSPLHF. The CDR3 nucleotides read TGCAGTGCTAGAGGGGACATAAATAATTCACCCCTCCACTTT.

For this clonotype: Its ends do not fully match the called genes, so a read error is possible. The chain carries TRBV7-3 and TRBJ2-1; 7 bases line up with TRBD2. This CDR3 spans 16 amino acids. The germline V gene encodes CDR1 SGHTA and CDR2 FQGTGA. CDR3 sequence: CASSLTVGLGDLELFF. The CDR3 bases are TGTGCCAGCAGCTTAACGGTTGGACTAGGGGACCTAGAGCTGTTCTTC. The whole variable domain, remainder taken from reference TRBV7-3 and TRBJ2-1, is GAGVSQTPSNKVTEKGKYVELRCDPISGHTALYWYRQSLGQGPEFLIYFQGTGAADDSGLPNDRFFAVRPEGSVSTLKIQRTERGDSAVYLCASSLTVGLGDLELFFGPGTRLTVL.

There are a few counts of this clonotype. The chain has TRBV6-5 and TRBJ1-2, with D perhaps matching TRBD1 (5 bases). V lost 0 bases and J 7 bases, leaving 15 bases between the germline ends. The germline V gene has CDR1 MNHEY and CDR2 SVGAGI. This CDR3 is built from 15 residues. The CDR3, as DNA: TGTGCCAGCAGTTACTCGAGGGCCAGGGCATCTGGCTACACCTTC. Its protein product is CASSYSRARASGYTF.

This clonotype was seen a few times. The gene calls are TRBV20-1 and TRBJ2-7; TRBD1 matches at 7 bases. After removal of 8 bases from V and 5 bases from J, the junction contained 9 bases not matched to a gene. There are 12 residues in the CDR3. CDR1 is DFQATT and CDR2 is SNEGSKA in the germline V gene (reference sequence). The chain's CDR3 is CSTTRQGNEQYF. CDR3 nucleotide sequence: TGCAGTACGACTCGACAGGGTAACGAGCAGTACTTC.

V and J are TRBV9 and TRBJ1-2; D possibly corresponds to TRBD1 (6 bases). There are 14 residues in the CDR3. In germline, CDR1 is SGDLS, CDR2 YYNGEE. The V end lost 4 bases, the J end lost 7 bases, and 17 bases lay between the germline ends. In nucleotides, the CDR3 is TGTGCCAGCAGCACGAGGGGCAGGGGAAGTGGCTACACCTTC. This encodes CASSTRGRGSGYTF.

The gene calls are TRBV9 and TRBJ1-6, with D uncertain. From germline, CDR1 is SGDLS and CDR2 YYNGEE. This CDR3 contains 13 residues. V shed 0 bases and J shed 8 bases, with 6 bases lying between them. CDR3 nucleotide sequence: TGTGCCAGCAGCGTAGTCTCGGATTCACCCCTCCACTTT. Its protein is CASSVVSDSPLHF. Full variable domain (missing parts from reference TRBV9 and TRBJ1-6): DSGVTQTPKHLITATGQRVTLRCSPRSGDLSVYWYQQSLDQGLQFLIQYYNGEERAKGNILERFSAQQFPDLHSELNLSSLELGDSALYFCASSVVSDSPLHFGNGTRLTVT.

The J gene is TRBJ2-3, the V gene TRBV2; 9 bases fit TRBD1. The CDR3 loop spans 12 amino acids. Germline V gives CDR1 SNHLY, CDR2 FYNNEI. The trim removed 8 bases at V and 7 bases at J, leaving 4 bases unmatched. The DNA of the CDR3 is TGTGCCAGCCTTGGGACAGGGAATACGCAGTATTTT. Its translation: CASLGTGNTQYF.

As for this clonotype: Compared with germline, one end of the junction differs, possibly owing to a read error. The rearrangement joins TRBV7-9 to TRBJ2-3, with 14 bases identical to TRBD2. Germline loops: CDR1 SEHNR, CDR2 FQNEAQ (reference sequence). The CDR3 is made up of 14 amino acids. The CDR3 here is CATGTSGSRDTQYF. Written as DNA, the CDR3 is TGTGCCACCGGGACTAGCGGGAGCAGAGATACGCAGTATTTT.

The CDR3 DNA reads as TGTGCCAGCAGAATTCGGTCTGTTTCACCCCTCCACTTT. The encoded protein is CASRIRSVSPLHF. This chain links TRBV12-3 or TRBV12-4 with TRBJ1-6, with D uncertain. V lost 6 bases and J 9 bases, leaving 12 bases between the germline ends. The CDR3 length is 13 residues.

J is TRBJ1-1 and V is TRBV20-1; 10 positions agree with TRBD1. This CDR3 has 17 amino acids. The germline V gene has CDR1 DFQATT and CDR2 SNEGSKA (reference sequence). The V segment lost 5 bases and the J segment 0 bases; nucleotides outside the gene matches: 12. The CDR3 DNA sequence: TGCAGTGCTGTTCTTTACGGGACAGGGGTCATGAACACTGAAGCTTTCTTT. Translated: CSAVLYGTGVMNTEAFF.

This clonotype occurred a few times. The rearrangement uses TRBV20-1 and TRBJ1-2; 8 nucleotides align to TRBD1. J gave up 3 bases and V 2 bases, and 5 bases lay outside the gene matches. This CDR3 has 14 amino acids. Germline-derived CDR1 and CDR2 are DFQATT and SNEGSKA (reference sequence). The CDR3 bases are TGCAGTGCTAGACAGGGGGCTAACCACTATGGCTACACCTTC. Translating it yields CSARQGANHYGYTF.

CDR3 sequence reads: CASSLFTSGGRRETQYF. CDR3 nucleotide sequence: TGTGCCAGCAGCTTATTTACTAGCGGGGGAAGGAGAGAGACCCAGTACTTC. The chain carries TRBV7-8 and TRBJ2-5; 11 positions match TRBD2. Trimming cost V 2 bases and J 4 bases; bases outside gene matches: 9. The CDR3 runs to 17 residues. Germline-derived CDR1 and CDR2 are SGHVS and FQNEAQ.

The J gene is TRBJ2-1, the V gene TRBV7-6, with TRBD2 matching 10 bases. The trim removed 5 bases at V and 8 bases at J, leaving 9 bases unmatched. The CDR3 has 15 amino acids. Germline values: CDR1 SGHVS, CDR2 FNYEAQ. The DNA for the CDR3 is TGTGCCAGCAGCCCCTCTAGCGGGAGTTTCGATGAGCAGTTCTTC. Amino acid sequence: CASSPSSGSFDEQFF. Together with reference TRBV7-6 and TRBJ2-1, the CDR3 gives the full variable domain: GAGVSQSPRYKVTKRGQDVALRCDPISGHVSLYWYRQALGQGPEFLTYFNYEAQQDKSGLPNDRFSAERPEGSISTLTIQRTEQRDSAMYRCASSPSSGSFDEQFFGPGTRLTVL.

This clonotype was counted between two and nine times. Here the CDR3 reads CSAWGQDREAFF. CDR3 DNA sequence: TGCAGTGCCTGGGGACAGGATCGTGAAGCTTTCTTT. The rearrangement joins TRBV20-1 to TRBJ1-1; 8 nucleotides align to TRBD1. Germline values: CDR1 DFQATT, CDR2 SNEGSKA (reference sequence). V shed 6 bases, J shed 7 bases, and the junction held 7 bases outside the gene matches. The CDR3 is 12 residues long.

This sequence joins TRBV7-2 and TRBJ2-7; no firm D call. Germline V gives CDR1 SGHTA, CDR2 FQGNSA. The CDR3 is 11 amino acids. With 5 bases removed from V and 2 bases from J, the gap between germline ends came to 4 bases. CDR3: CASSKAYEQYF. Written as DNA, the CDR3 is TGTGCCAGCAGCAAAGCCTACGAGCAGTACTTC.